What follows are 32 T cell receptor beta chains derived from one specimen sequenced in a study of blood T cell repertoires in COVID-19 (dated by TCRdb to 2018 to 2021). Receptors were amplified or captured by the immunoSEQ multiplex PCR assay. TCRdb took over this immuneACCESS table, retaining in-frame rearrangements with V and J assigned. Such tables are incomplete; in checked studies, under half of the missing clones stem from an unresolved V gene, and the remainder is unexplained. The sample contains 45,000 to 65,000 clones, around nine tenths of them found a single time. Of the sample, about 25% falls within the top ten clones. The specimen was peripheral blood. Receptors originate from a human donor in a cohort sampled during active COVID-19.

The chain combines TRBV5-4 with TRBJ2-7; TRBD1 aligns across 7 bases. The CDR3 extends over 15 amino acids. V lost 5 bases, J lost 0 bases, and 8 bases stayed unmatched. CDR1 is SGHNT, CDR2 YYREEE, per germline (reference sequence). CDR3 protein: CASSTPGTASYEQYF. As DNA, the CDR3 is TGTGCCAGCAGTACCCCCGGGACAGCCTCCTACGAGCAGTACTTC.

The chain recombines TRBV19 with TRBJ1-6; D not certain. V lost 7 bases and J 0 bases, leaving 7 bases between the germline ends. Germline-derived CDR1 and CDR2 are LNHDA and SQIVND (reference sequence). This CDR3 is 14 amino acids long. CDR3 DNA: TGTGCCAGTAAAAAGAGCTCCTATAATTCACCCCTCCACTTT. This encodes CASKKSSYNSPLHF.

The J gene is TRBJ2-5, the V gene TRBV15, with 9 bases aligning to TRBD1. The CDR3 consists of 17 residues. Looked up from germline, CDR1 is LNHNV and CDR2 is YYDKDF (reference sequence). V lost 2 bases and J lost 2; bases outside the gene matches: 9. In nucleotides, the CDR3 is TGTGCCACCAGCAGACCTATGACCGGGACAGGGCAAGAGACCCAGTACTTC. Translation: CATSRPMTGTGQETQYF.

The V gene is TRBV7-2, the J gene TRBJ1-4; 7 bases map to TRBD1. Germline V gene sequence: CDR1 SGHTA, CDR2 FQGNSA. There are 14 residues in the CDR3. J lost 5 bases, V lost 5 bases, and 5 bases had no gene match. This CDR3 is CASSLSRGNEKLFF. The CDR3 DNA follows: TGTGCCAGCAGCCTCTCCAGGGGGAATGAAAAACTGTTTTTT.

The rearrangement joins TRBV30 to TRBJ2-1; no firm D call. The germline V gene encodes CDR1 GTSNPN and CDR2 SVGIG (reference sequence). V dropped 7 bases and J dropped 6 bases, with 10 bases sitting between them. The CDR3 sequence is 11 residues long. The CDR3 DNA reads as TGTGCCTTCACAGATTTCAATGAGCAGTTCTTC. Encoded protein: CAFTDFNEQFF.

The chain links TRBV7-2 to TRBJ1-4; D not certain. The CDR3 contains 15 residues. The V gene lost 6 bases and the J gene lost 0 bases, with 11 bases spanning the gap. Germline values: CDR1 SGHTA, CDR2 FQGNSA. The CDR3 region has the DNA TGTGCCAGCAGGGCCTCGTTTGCAACTAATGAAAAACTGTTTTTT. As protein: CASRASFATNEKLFF.

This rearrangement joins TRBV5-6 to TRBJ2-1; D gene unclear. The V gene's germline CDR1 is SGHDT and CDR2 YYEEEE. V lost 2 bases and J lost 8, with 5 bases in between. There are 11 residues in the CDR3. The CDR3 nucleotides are TGTGCCAGCAGCTTCTTCGATGAGCAGTTCTTC. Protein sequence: CASSFFDEQFF.

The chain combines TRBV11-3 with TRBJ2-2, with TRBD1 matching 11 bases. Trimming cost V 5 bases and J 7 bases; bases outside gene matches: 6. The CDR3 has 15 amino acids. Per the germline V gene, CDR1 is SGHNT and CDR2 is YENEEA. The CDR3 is CASSPGQGEGGELFF. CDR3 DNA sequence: TGTGCCAGCAGCCCGGGACAGGGGGAAGGCGGGGAGCTGTTTTTT.

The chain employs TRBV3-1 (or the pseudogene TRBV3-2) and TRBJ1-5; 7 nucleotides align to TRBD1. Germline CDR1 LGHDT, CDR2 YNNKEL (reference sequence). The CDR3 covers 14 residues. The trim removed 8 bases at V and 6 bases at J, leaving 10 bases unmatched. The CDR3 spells CASEGQGVFQPQHF. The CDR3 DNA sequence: TGTGCCAGCGAAGGCCAGGGGGTCTTTCAGCCCCAGCATTTT.

CDR3 coding DNA: TGTGCCAGCAGCCTCCCCGGGACAGGTCTTACGGGGGAGCAGTTCTTC. This sequence encodes CASSLPGTGLTGEQFF. This rearrangement joins TRBV28 to TRBJ2-1, with 8 bases identical to TRBD1. Germline CDR1 MDHEN, CDR2 SYDVKM. V lost 6 bases to trimming and J lost 10 bases; unmatched junction nucleotides: 17. This CDR3 spans 16 amino acids.

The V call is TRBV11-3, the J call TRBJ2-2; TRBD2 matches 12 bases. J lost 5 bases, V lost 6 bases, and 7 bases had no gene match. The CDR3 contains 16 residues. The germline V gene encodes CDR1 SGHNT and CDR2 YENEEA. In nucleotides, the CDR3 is TGTGCCAGCAGTCATACCGGGACTAGCGGGACCGGGGAGCTGTTTTTT. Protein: CASSHTGTSGTGELFF.

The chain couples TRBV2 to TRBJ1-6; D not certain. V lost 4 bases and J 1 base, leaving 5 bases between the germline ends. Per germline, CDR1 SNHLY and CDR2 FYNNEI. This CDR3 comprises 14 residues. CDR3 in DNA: TGTGCCAGCAGTGCAGTTTCCTATAATTCACCCCTCCACTTT. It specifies CASSAVSYNSPLHF.

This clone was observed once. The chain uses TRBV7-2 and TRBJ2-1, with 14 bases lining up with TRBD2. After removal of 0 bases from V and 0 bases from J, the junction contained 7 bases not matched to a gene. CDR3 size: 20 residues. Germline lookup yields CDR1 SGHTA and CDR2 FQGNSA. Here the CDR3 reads CASSLAGTSGSMSSYNEQFF. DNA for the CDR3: TGTGCCAGCAGCTTAGCTGGGACTAGCGGGAGCATGAGCTCCTACAATGAGCAGTTCTTC.

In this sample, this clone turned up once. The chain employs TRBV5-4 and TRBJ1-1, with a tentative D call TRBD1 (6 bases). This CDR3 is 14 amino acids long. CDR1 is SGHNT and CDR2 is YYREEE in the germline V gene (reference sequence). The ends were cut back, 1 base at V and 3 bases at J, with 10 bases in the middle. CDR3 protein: CASSLWGLYTEAFF. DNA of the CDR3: TGTGCCAGCAGCTTGTGGGGGCTGTACACTGAAGCTTTCTTT.

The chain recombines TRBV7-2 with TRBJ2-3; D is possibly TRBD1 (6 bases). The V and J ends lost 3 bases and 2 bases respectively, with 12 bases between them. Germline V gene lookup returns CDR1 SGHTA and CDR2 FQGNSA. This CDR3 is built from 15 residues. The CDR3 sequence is CASSLGQGLTDTQYF. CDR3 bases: TGTGCCAGCAGCTTGGGGCAGGGGCTCACAGATACGCAGTATTTT.

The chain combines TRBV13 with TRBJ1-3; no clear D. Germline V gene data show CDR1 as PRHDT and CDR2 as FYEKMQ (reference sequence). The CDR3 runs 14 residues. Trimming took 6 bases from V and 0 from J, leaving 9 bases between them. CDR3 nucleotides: TGTGCCAGCAGAAAACTTTACTCTGGAAACACCATATATTTT. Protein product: CASRKLYSGNTIYF.

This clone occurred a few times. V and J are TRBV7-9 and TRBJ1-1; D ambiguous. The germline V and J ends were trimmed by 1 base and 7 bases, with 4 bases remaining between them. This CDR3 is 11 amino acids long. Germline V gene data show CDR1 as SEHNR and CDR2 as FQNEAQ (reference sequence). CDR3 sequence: CASSLVGEAFF. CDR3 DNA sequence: TGTGCCAGCAGCTTAGTCGGTGAAGCTTTCTTT.

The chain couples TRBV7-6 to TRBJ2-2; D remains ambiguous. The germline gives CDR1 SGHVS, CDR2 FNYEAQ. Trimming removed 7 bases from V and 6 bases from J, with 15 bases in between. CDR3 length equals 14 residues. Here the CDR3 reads CASTQRSVAGELFF. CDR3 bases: TGTGCCAGCACTCAGAGGAGTGTCGCCGGGGAGCTGTTTTTT.

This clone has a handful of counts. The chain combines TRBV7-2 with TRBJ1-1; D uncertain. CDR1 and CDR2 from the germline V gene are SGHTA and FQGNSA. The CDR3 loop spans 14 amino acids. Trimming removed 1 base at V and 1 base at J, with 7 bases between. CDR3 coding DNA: TGTGCCAGCAGCTTAGGGGCGGGGAACACTGAAGCTTTCTTT. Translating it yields CASSLGAGNTEAFF.

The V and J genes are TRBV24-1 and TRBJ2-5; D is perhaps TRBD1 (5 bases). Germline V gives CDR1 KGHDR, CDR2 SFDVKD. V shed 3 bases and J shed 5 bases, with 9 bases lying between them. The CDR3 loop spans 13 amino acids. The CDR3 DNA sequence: TGTGCCACCAGTGATGCAGGGCCGGAGACCCAGTACTTC. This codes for CATSDAGPETQYF.

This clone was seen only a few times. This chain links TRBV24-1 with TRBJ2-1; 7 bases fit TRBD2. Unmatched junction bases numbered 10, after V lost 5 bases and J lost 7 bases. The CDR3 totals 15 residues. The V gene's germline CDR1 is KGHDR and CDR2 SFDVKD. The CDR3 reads CATSVGGGMLNEQFF. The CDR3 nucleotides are TGTGCCACCAGTGTGGGGGGAGGGATGTTAAATGAGCAGTTCTTC.

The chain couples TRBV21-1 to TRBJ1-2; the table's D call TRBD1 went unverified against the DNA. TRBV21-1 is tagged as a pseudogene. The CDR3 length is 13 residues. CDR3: CASSYFRGPGYTF. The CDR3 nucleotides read TGTGCCAGCAGCTACTTCAGGGGGCCTGGCTACACCTTC.

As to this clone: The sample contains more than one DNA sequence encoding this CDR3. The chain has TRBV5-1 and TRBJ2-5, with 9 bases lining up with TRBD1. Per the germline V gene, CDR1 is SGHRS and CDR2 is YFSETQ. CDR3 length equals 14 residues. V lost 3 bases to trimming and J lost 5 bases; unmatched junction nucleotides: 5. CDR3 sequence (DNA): TGCGCCAGCAGCTCCGGACAGGGGCGCGAGACCCAGTACTTC. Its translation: CASSSGQGRETQYF.

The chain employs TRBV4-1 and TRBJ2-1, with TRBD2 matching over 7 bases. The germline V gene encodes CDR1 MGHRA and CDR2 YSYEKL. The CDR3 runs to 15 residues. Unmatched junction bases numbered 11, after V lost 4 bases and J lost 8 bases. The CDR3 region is CASSLLGLVRDEQFF. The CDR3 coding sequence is TGCGCCAGCAGCCTCCTTGGACTAGTCAGGGATGAGCAGTTCTTC.

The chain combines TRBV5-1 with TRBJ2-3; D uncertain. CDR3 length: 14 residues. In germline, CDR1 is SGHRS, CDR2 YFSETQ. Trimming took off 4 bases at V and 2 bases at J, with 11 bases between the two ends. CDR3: CASSPSEYTDTQYF. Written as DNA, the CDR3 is TGCGCCAGCAGCCCGTCTGAGTACACAGATACGCAGTATTTT. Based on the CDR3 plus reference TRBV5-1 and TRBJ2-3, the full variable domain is KAGVTQTPRYLIKTRGQQVTLSCSPISGHRSVSWYQQTPGQGLQFLFEYFSETQRNKGNFPGRFSGRQFSNSRSEMNVSTLELGDSALYLCASSPSEYTDTQYFGPGTRLTVL.

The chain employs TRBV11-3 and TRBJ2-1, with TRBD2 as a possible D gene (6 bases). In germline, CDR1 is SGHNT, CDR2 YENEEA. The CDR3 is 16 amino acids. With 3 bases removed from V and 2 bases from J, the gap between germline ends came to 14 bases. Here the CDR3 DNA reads TGTGCCAGCAGCTTGGGGGGTGGGCTGGCCTACAATGAGCAGTTCTTC. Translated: CASSLGGGLAYNEQFF.

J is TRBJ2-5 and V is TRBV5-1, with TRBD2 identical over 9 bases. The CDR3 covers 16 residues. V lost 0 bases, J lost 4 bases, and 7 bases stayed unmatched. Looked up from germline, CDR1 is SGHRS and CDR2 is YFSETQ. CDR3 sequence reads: CASSLGSHSGGETQYF. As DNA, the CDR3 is TGCGCCAGCAGCTTGGGCTCCCATAGCGGGGGAGAGACCCAGTACTTC.

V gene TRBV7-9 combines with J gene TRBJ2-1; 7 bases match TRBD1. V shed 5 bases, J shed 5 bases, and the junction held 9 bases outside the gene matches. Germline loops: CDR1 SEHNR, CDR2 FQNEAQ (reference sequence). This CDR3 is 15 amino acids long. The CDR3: CASSPRQGWDNEQFF. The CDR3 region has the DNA TGTGCCAGCAGCCCTCGACAGGGATGGGACAATGAGCAGTTCTTC.

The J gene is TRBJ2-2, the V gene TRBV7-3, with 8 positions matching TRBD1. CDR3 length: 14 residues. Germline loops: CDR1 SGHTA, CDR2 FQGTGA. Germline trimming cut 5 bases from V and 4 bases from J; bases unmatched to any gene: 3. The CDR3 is CASSPTGVTGELFF. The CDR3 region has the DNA TGTGCCAGCAGCCCGACAGGGGTCACCGGGGAGCTGTTTTTT.

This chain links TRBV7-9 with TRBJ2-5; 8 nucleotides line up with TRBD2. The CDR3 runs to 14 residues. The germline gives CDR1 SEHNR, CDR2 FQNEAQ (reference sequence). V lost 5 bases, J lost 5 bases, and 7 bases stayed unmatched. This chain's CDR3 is CASSLTSVGETQYF. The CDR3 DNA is TGTGCCAGCAGCCTGACTAGCGTGGGTGAGACCCAGTACTTC.

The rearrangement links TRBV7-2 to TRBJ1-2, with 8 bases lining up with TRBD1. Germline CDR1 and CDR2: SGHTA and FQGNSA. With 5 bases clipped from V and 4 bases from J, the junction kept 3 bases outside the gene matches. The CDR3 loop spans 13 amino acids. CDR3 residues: CASSEGQVYGYTF. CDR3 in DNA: TGTGCCAGCAGCGAGGGACAGGTCTATGGCTACACCTTC.

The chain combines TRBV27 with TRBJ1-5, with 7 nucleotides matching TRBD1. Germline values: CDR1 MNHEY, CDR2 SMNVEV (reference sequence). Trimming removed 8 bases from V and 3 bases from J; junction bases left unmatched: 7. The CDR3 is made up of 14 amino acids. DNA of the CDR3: TGTGCCAGCCGTAGAGGGGGCATCAATCAGCCCCAGCATTTT. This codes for CASRRGGINQPQHF.